This passage covers 27 T cell receptor beta chains from one sample sequenced in a study of immune evolution from preneoplasia to lung adenocarcinoma. Method: immunoSEQ multiplex PCR; TCRdb's copy keeps in-frame clones and lacks some. This sample has some 11,000 clones, with roughly 84% found just once. Sequencing was carried out using FFPE minimally invasive lung adenocarcinoma tissue. All receptors come from a person between 65 and 79 years old with lung adenocarcinoma.

V is TRBV10-1 and J is TRBJ2-7; TRBD1 might be the D (6 bases). Germline CDR1 reads WNHNN; CDR2 reads SYGVQD (reference sequence). The CDR3 sequence is 15 residues long. V dropped 4 bases and J dropped 4 bases, with 17 bases sitting between them. The CDR3 loop reads CASSATDRAGYEQYF. For the CDR3, the DNA is TGCGCCAGCAGTGCCACGGACAGAGCCGGGTACGAGCAGTACTTC.

The rearrangement uses TRBV7-6 and TRBJ1-1; D is unclear. V was clipped by 1 base and J by 0 bases, with 3 bases between them. Looked up from germline, CDR1 is SGHVS and CDR2 is FNYEAQ. The CDR3 is 13 residues long. The CDR3 sequence is CASSLDLNTEAFF. CDR3 bases: TGTGCCAGCAGCTTAGACCTGAACACTGAAGCTTTCTTT.

The chain carries TRBV2 and TRBJ1-1; D is undetermined. The CDR3 has 13 residues. Deletions cut 8 bases from V and 1 base from J, with 11 bases between. CDR1 SNHLY and CDR2 FYNNEI come from the germline V gene. Written as DNA, the CDR3 is TGTGCCAGCGGCGGCTTGAGGAACACTGAAGCTTTCTTT. Residues: CASGGLRNTEAFF. Variable domain in full (rest from reference TRBV2 and TRBJ1-1): EPEVTQTPSHQVTQMGQEVILRCVPISNHLYFYWYRQILGQKVEFLVSFYNNEISEKSEIFDDQFSVERPDGSNFTLKIRSTKLEDSAMYFCASGGLRNTEAFFGQGTRLTVV.

This rearrangement joins TRBV19 to TRBJ2-1, with no clear D. The CDR3 is made up of 11 amino acids. Germline values: CDR1 LNHDA, CDR2 SQIVND (reference sequence). V shed 3 bases and J shed 3 bases, with 0 bases lying between them. The CDR3 bases are TGTGCCAGTAGTATCTACAATGAGCAGTTCTTC. As protein: CASSIYNEQFF.

CDR3 residues: CASSLSPVRTEAFF. The CDR3 DNA is TGTGCCAGCAGCTTATCCCCGGTACGGACTGAAGCTTTCTTT. The chain recombines TRBV7-9 with TRBJ1-1; D uncertain. Looked up from germline, CDR1 is SEHNR and CDR2 is FQNEAQ (reference sequence). V was trimmed by 2 bases and J by 5 bases, leaving 12 bases between them. The CDR3 spans 14 residues.

This chain connects TRBV6-5 to TRBJ2-7; TRBD1 aligns across 11 bases. Germline trimming cut 7 bases from V and 5 bases from J; bases unmatched to any gene: 10. There are 15 residues in the CDR3. Germline V lookup: CDR1 MNHEY, CDR2 SVGAGI. The CDR3 DNA sequence: TGTGCCAGCACCTCCGCTAGGACAGGGGGCCACGAGCAGTACTTC. Translating gives CASTSARTGGHEQYF.

The gene calls are TRBV7-8 and TRBJ2-7; the D is unclear. The CDR3 extends over 12 amino acids. Germline lookup yields CDR1 SGHVS and CDR2 FQNEAQ. V lost 1 base and J 4 bases, leaving 5 bases between the germline ends. Here the CDR3 reads CASSLDFYEQYF. The CDR3 nucleotides are TGTGCCAGCAGCTTAGACTTTTACGAGCAGTACTTC.

The CDR3 region is CASSPQRGSHYEQYF. The CDR3 region has the DNA TGTGCCAGCAGCCCCCAGAGGGGGTCCCACTACGAGCAGTACTTC. The chain uses TRBV14 and TRBJ2-7; D is possibly TRBD1 (6 bases). V was trimmed by 4 bases and J by 3 bases, leaving 16 bases between them. This CDR3 is built from 15 residues. Germline V gene lookup returns CDR1 SGHDN and CDR2 FVKESK.

The chain uses TRBV9 and TRBJ1-3; D is uncertain. This CDR3 is 13 amino acids long. Germline-derived CDR1 and CDR2 are SGDLS and YYNGEE. V was trimmed by 2 bases and J by 5 bases, leaving 8 bases between them. The CDR3 here is CASSVQIRNTIYF. In DNA, the CDR3 is TGTGCCAGCAGCGTGCAAATCCGAAACACCATATATTTT.

The chain joins TRBV9 to TRBJ1-2; D may be TRBD1 (5 bases). Germline V CDR1 and CDR2: SGDLS, YYNGEE. Trimming stripped 2 bases from V and 7 bases from J, with 21 bases between. The CDR3 spans 16 residues. The CDR3 protein is CASSVGEGRRRLGYTF. The CDR3 region has the DNA TGTGCCAGCAGCGTCGGGGAGGGACGTCGGAGGCTTGGCTACACCTTC. Full variable domain (missing parts from reference TRBV9 and TRBJ1-2): DSGVTQTPKHLITATGQRVTLRCSPRSGDLSVYWYQQSLDQGLQFLIQYYNGEERAKGNILERFSAQQFPDLHSELNLSSLELGDSALYFCASSVGEGRRRLGYTFGSGTRLTVV.

The chain combines TRBV19 with TRBJ2-7; 7 bases are a match to TRBD1. The length of the CDR3 is 16 residues. Germline V gene sequence: CDR1 LNHDA, CDR2 SQIVND (reference sequence). J was trimmed by 3 bases and V by 3 bases; bases with no gene match: 11. CDR3 in amino acids: CASSIFLFSGGYEQYF. DNA for the CDR3: TGTGCCAGTAGTATTTTCCTGTTCTCAGGGGGCTACGAGCAGTACTTC.

The V call is TRBV7-2, the J call TRBJ2-5; perhaps TRBD1 as D (5 bases). Trimming cost V 4 bases and J 4 bases, with 16 bases left between them. The CDR3 is made up of 15 amino acids. Per the germline V gene, CDR1 is SGHTA and CDR2 is FQGNSA. The CDR3 reads CASSSNYRSGETQYF. CDR3 bases: TGTGCCAGCAGCTCAAACTACAGGTCAGGAGAGACCCAGTACTTC.

This chain connects TRBV10-3 to TRBJ1-5, with a tentative D call TRBD1 (6 bases). The CDR3 runs 13 residues. Per germline, CDR1 ENHRY and CDR2 SYGVKD. Trimming took off 10 bases at V and 3 bases at J, with 13 bases between the two ends. CDR3 in amino acids: CASHRDTNQPQHF. The CDR3 nucleotides are TGTGCCAGCCACCGGGACACCAATCAGCCCCAGCATTTT.

This chain joins TRBV20-1 and TRBJ1-2; D not resolved. This CDR3 region has 11 residues. Trimming took 6 bases from V and 8 from J, leaving 13 bases between them. Germline CDR1 is DFQATT and CDR2 is SNEGSKA (reference sequence). The CDR3 DNA follows: TGCAGTGCATCCCTTGGAGTAGGCTACACCTTC. It encodes CSASLGVGYTF.

This chain joins TRBV2 and TRBJ2-7; a possible D gene is TRBD1 (6 bases). The germline V and J ends were trimmed by 6 bases and 2 bases, with 11 bases remaining between them. CDR1 is SNHLY, CDR2 FYNNEI, per germline. CDR3 size: 13 residues. The DNA of the CDR3 is TGTGCCAGCAGGGCGGACAGCCCCTACGAGCAGTACTTC. As protein: CASRADSPYEQYF.

The rearrangement joins TRBV5-1 to TRBJ1-1; D is unresolved. Germline values: CDR1 SGHRS, CDR2 YFSETQ. The germline V and J ends were trimmed by 4 bases and 0 bases, with 10 bases remaining between them. The CDR3 spans 14 residues. CDR3 protein: CASSIDILNTEAFF. CDR3 DNA sequence: TGCGCCAGCAGCATCGACATTCTGAACACTGAAGCTTTCTTT.

The rearrangement joins TRBV6-5 to TRBJ1-4; unclear D gene. Germline assignment: CDR1 MNHEY and CDR2 SVGAGI. The CDR3 contains 14 residues. V dropped 7 bases and J dropped 4 bases, with 13 bases sitting between them. CDR3 in DNA: TGTGCCAGCAAGAAGGGCCTATTTAATGAAAAACTGTTTTTT. It yields the protein CASKKGLFNEKLFF.

The rearrangement joins TRBV7-2 to TRBJ1-6; perhaps TRBD1 as D (5 bases). The germline V gene has CDR1 SGHTA and CDR2 FQGNSA. There are 14 residues in the CDR3. V was pared by 5 bases and J by 10 bases, with 15 bases between. For the CDR3, the DNA is TGTGCCAGCAGCAAAGGCTTACAGGCCTCACCCCTCCACTTT. It translates to CASSKGLQASPLHF. Full variable domain (rest looked up from reference TRBV7-2 and TRBJ1-6): GAGVSQSPSNKVTEKGKDVELRCDPISGHTALYWYRQSLGQGLEFLIYFQGNSAPDKSGLPSDRFSAERTGGSVSTLTIQRTQQEDSAVYLCASSKGLQASPLHFGNGTRLTVT.

The CDR3 region is CASLRVSYEKLFF. The CDR3, as DNA: TGTGCCAGCCTTAGGGTCAGTTATGAAAAACTGTTTTTT. The chain recombines TRBV2 with TRBJ1-4; D unclear. V shed 8 bases and J shed 6 bases, with 13 bases lying between them. CDR3 length equals 13 residues. CDR1 is SNHLY, CDR2 FYNNEI, per germline.

This chain links TRBV30 with TRBJ1-5, with unresolved D. Trimming took 0 bases from V and 4 from J, leaving 7 bases between them. The CDR3 is 13 residues long. CDR1 GTSNPN and CDR2 SVGIG come from the germline V gene (reference sequence). In nucleotides, the CDR3 is TGTGCCTGGAGTGTGAAAGGGAATCAGCCCCAGCATTTT. Amino acids: CAWSVKGNQPQHF.

V gene TRBV12-5 combines with J gene TRBJ1-1, with 9 bases that match TRBD1. V shed 0 bases, J shed 0 bases, and the junction held 5 bases outside the gene matches. Per germline, CDR1 LGHNT and CDR2 FRNRAP. This CDR3 is built from 17 residues. CDR3 DNA sequence: TGTGCTAGTGGTTTGGTAAGACAGGGGGGAATGAACACTGAAGCTTTCTTT. Its translation: CASGLVRQGGMNTEAFF.

The chain joins TRBV11-3 to TRBJ2-2; possibly TRBD2 for D (6 bases). The CDR3 is made up of 15 amino acids. The germline gives CDR1 SGHNT, CDR2 YENEEA. Trimming removed 3 bases from V and 7 bases from J, with 15 bases in between. The CDR3 sequence is CASSLGGSYDGELFF. In nucleotides, the CDR3 is TGTGCCAGCAGCTTGGGGGGTTCATATGACGGGGAGCTGTTTTTT.

The chain employs TRBV9 and TRBJ1-2; the D is unclear. Germline-derived CDR1 and CDR2 are SGDLS and YYNGEE. V dropped 0 bases and J dropped 7 bases, with 10 bases sitting between them. The CDR3 loop spans 13 amino acids. CDR3 in amino acids: CASSVAQEGGYTF. CDR3 sequence (DNA): TGTGCCAGCAGCGTAGCTCAGGAGGGTGGCTACACCTTC.

The chain has TRBV30 and TRBJ1-5; 7 bases align to TRBD1. The CDR3 is 13 amino acids. The V and J ends lost 6 bases and 1 base, in that order; junction bases with no gene match: 3. Germline V gives CDR1 GTSNPN, CDR2 SVGIG (reference sequence). The CDR3 region has the DNA TGTGCCTGCAACAGGGGAAGCAATCAGCCCCAGCATTTT. Its protein product is CACNRGSNQPQHF.

The chain carries TRBV6-7 and TRBJ2-2; the D call may be TRBD1 or TRBD2 (6 bases each). TRBV6-7 is noted as an ORF with a role that remains uncertain. The CDR3 sequence is 17 residues long. Trimming stripped 0 bases from V and 1 base from J, with 12 bases between. The CDR3 nucleotides are TGTGCCAGCAGTTACTCCCCTAGGGGGGAGAACACCGGGGAGCTGTTTTTT. Its protein product is CASSYSPRGENTGELFF.

This clone showed up just a few times. This chain connects TRBV5-1 to TRBJ1-1, with D maybe TRBD1 (5 bases). Trimming took 4 bases from V and 1 from J, leaving 8 bases between them. The CDR3 covers 13 residues. Germline CDR1 is SGHRS and CDR2 is YFSETQ. CDR3 region: CASSEGTNTEAFF. The CDR3 DNA is TGCGCCAGCAGCGAGGGGACGAACACTGAAGCTTTCTTT.

This clone was observed a handful of times. CDR3 protein: CASSSGPQSEGPLHF. CDR3 nucleotide sequence: TGTGCCAGCAGCTCAGGACCCCAATCTGAAGGACCCCTCCACTTT. The genes are TRBV5-4 and TRBJ1-6; D is unclear. The V gene lost 3 bases and the J gene lost 12 bases, with 19 bases spanning the gap. The CDR3 loop spans 15 amino acids. Per the germline V gene, CDR1 is SGHNT and CDR2 is YYREEE (reference sequence).